Listed below are T cell receptor beta chains from one sample, sequenced in a study of T cell responses to AZD1222 COVID-19 vaccine. Clones were read by immunoSEQ multiplex PCR, and TCRdb kept only the in-frame ones, dropping some. This table holds under 170,000 clones, about 92% found once. The source was peripheral blood, collected 28 days after the second AZD1222 dose. Receptor source: an adult who received the AZD1222 COVID-19 vaccine. Both conserved end residues are part of each CDR3. A D gene is named only where the DNA matches it firmly. The size field is filled for only some rows; it gives once, few, many or a size class.

14,-,TRBV7-2,TRBJ2-1,-,TGTGCCAGCAGCCCAAGCGGGTCTTACAATGAGCAGTTCTTC,CASSPSGSYNEQFF
15,-,TRBV7-9,TRBJ1-1,-,TGTGCCAGCAGAGATGCAGGGGAGTTGGGCACTGAAGCTTTCTTT,CASRDAGELGTEAFF
15,-,TRBV19,TRBJ1-3,-,TGTGCCAGTAGTATGTACGCAGGGTCTGGAAACACCATATATTTT,CASSMYAGSGNTIYF
11,-,TRBV5-5,TRBJ2-7,-,TGTGCCAGCAGCTTGCGAGCAGGGGGGCACTTC,CASSLRAGGHF
13,TRBD2,TRBV10-2,TRBJ2-3,-,TGCGCCAGCAGGCGGGACTATACAGATACGCAGTATTTT,CASRRDYTDTQYF
15,TRBD2,TRBV7-3,TRBJ2-1,-,TGTGCCAGCAGGTCCTTAGCGGGAGGGCGCTATGAGCAGTTCTTC,CASRSLAGGRYEQFF
14,TRBD1,TRBV30,TRBJ2-7,-,TGTGCCTGGAGGCAGCTGACAGGGGTGGGCGAGCAGTACTTC,CAWRQLTGVGEQYF
13,-,TRBV30,TRBJ2-2,-,TGTGCCTGGAGTGCCCTTCGCACCGGGGAGCTGTTTTTT,CAWSALRTGELFF
18,TRBD2,TRBV5-8,TRBJ2-3,-,TGTGCCAGCAGCTTGGCCGGGGGACTAGCGGGAGACACAGATACGCAGTATTTT,CASSLAGGLAGDTDTQYF
16,TRBD2,TRBV7-2,TRBJ2-1,-,TGTGCCAGCAGCTTACCGGGACTAGCGGGAGCCAATGAGCAGTTCTTC,CASSLPGLAGANEQFF
22,TRBD1,TRBV5-1,TRBJ1-5,-,TGCGCCAGCAGCTCCCACTTTCGTCGTGATAAACCGGCAGGGGGCAACAATCAGCCCCAGCATTTT,CASSSHFRRDKPAGGNNQPQHF
16,-,TRBV19,TRBJ1-6,-,TGTGCCAGTAGTACGGAGGGGCTAGGGAGAAATTCACCCCTCCACTTT,CASSTEGLGRNSPLHF
18,TRBD2,TRBV2,TRBJ2-2,-,TGTGCCAGCAGGGAGGGACTAGCGGGAGCGTCAAACACCGGGGAGCTGTTTTTT,CASREGLAGASNTGELFF
13,-,TRBV7-2,TRBJ1-1,-,TGTGCCAGCAGCTTCGTGGACGACACTGAAGCTTTCTTT,CASSFVDDTEAFF
13,-,TRBV9,TRBJ1-5,once,TGTGCCAGCAGCGTAGATGTCGGTCAGCCCCAGCATTTT,CASSVDVGQPQHF
13,-,TRBV28,TRBJ1-2,-,TGTGCCAGCAGTTTGGCAAGACCGTATGGCTACACCTTC,CASSLARPYGYTF
16,TRBD1,TRBV18,TRBJ2-7,-,TGTGCCAGCTCACCCACAGCCGGGACAGGGAGGTACGAGCAGTACTTC,CASSPTAGTGRYEQYF
14,-,TRBV5-6,TRBJ2-1,-,TGTGCCAGCAGCCTCGGGACTCCGTACAATGAGCAGTTCTTC,CASSLGTPYNEQFF
14,-,TRBV27,TRBJ1-4,-,TGTGCCAGCAGAAAACAGGCCCTTAATGAAAAACTGTTTTTT,CASRKQALNEKLFF
17,TRBD2,TRBV13,TRBJ2-5,-,TGTGCCAGCAGCTTACTGGGACTAGCGGGAGAGGGGGAGACCCAGTACTTC,CASSLLGLAGEGETQYF
11,-,TRBV27,TRBJ1-1,-,TGTGCCAGCAGTACCAACACTGAAGCTTTCTTT,CASSTNTEAFF
15,-,TRBV28,TRBJ2-1,-,TGTGCCAGCAGTTCCAGAGGCCGATGGCGGGATTTGCAGTTCTTC,CASSSRGRWRDLQFF
14,-,TRBV9,TRBJ1-4,-,TGTGCCAGCAGCGCCGGGAGGGGAAACGAAAAACTGTTTTTT,CASSAGRGNEKLFF
12,-,TRBV23-1,TRBJ1-2,-,TGCGCCAGCAGTCAATTACGGTATGGCTACACCTTC,CASSQLRYGYTF
16,-,TRBV2,TRBJ1-3,-,TGTGCCAGCAGAGATCCCAGGAATGGCTCTGGAAACACCATATATTTT,CASRDPRNGSGNTIYF
13,-,TRBV6-5,TRBJ1-3,-,TGTGCCAGCACCAACAGGGCTGGAAACACCATATATTTT,CASTNRAGNTIYF
16,TRBD2,TRBV4-3,TRBJ2-1,-,TGCGCCAGCAGCCACCTGACTAGCGGGAACTACAATGAGCAGTTCTTC,CASSHLTSGNYNEQFF
15,-,TRBV29-1,TRBJ1-1,once,TGCAGCGTTGAAGATCAAATAGGGGCGACCGCGGGGGCTTTCTTT,CSVEDQIGATAGAFF
16,TRBD1,TRBV5-4,TRBJ1-4,-,TGTGCCAGCAGCTTGTCAGGGGGCGCGGGTAATGAAAAACTGTTTTTT,CASSLSGGAGNEKLFF
16,TRBD1,TRBV7-2,TRBJ1-1,-,TGTGCCAGCAGCCCCCGTGTGGGACAGGAGAACACTGAAGCTTTCTTT,CASSPRVGQENTEAFF
16,TRBD2,TRBV9,TRBJ2-2,-,TGTGCCAGCAGCGTAATCGGGAGGGCGAACACCGGGGAGCTGTTTTTT,CASSVIGRANTGELFF
10,-,TRBV28,TRBJ2-7,-,TGCGGCCTGCTGGCGGGCGAGCAGTACTTC,CGLLAGEQYF
12,-,TRBV3-1/TRBV3-2,TRBJ2-2,once,TGTGCCAGCAGCCCCTACACCGGGGAGCTGTTTTTT,CASSPYTGELFF
12,-,TRBV28,TRBJ2-7,many,TGTGCCAGCAGTTTTTCGTCCTACGAGCAGTACTTC,CASSFSSYEQYF
19,-,TRBV18,TRBJ1-1,-,TGTGCCAGCTCACTCCTGGGTCCCAGGGGAGGCCTCATGAACACTGAAGCTTTCTTT,CASSLLGPRGGLMNTEAFF
13,-,TRBV10-1,TRBJ2-1,-,TGCGCCAGCAGTGAGTTCAGTAGCGGAGAGCAGTTCTTC,CASSEFSSGEQFF
14,-,TRBV6-4,TRBJ1-1,few,TGTGCCAGCAGTGACACGGACAGGAACACTGAAGCTTTCTTT,CASSDTDRNTEAFF
14,-,TRBV28,TRBJ1-4,-,TGTGCCAGCGGAACCCGGGGAAGAGGTGAAAAACTGTTTTTT,CASGTRGRGEKLFF
16,TRBD1,TRBV9,TRBJ2-3,-,TGTGCCAGCAGCCCCCGGACAGGGGAAATCACAGATACGCAGTATTTT,CASSPRTGEITDTQYF
13,TRBD1,TRBV10-2,TRBJ1-2,-,TGCGCCAGCGGGACAGACCCAAACTATGGCTACACCTTC,CASGTDPNYGYTF
14,-,TRBV18,TRBJ1-1,-,TGTGCCAGCTCACTTGCCAGGGCGAACACTGAAGCTTTCTTT,CASSLARANTEAFF
14,-,TRBV28,TRBJ1-6,-,TGTGCCAGCGATGCGGGGCAGCGACCCCGACCCCTCCACTTT,CASDAGQRPRPLHF
14,-,TRBV14,TRBJ1-1,-,TGTGCCAGCAGCCAAGCCGCGGGGGTCGGGGGAGCTTTCTTT,CASSQAAGVGGAFF
16,TRBD2,TRBV5-6,TRBJ2-7,few,TGTGCCAGCAGCCAGATAGCGGGAGGGCCCTCCTACGAGCAGTACTTC,CASSQIAGGPSYEQYF
16,TRBD2,TRBV2,TRBJ2-7,-,TGTGCCAGCAGTGATGGGACTAGAAGGAGCTCCTACGAGCAGTACTTC,CASSDGTRRSSYEQYF
16,-,TRBV10-3,TRBJ2-3,-,TGTGCCATCAGTGAGTCGACTCGCGGCGGCACAGATACGCAGTATTTT,CAISESTRGGTDTQYF
14,-,TRBV19,TRBJ1-5,-,TGTGCCAGTAGTATAGAGAGAAGCAATCAGCCCCAGCATTTT,CASSIERSNQPQHF
17,TRBD2,TRBV14,TRBJ2-1,-,TGTGCCAGCAGCCAAGAGAGCGGGAGGGCCTTCTACAATGAGCAGTTCTTC,CASSQESGRAFYNEQFF
17,-,TRBV12-5,TRBJ1-3,-,TGTGCTAGTGGTTTGTGGGGCAGCCCCTACTCTGGAAACACCATATATTTT,CASGLWGSPYSGNTIYF
18,-,TRBV11-1,TRBJ2-6,-,TGTGCCAGCAGCTTAGCAGAGGGACAAAGCTCTGGGGCCAACGTCCTGACTTTC,CASSLAEGQSSGANVLTF
17,TRBD2,TRBV7-3,TRBJ2-2,-,TGTGCCAGCAGCTTCCGATCTAGCGGAGTGAACACCGGGGAGCTGTTTTTT,CASSFRSSGVNTGELFF
16,TRBD1,TRBV27,TRBJ2-7,-,TGTGCCAGCAGTCCCCTCGGACAGGGAAGAAGGCCAGGGCAGTACTTC,CASSPLGQGRRPGQYF
13,-,TRBV25-1,TRBJ1-4,-,TGTGCCAGCATGCGGAGGATAGGTGAAAAACTGTTTTTT,CASMRRIGEKLFF
16,TRBD2,TRBV7-9,TRBJ2-1,-,TGTGCCAGCAGCTACCCCCGGGAGCGGGGTTACAATGAGCAGTTCTTC,CASSYPRERGYNEQFF
17,-,TRBV4-1,TRBJ2-7,-,TGCGCCAGCAGCCAAGATGGGGCAGGGCGAAGCTCCTACGAGCAGTACTTC,CASSQDGAGRSSYEQYF
16,-,TRBV4-1,TRBJ2-6,-,TGCGCCAGCAGCCAAGCCACAGGGTCCGGGGCCAACGTCCTGACTTTC,CASSQATGSGANVLTF
17,TRBD1,TRBV19,TRBJ1-3,-,TGTGCCAGTAGTTACCGAGGGACAGGGGTATCTGGAAACACCATATATTTT,CASSYRGTGVSGNTIYF
15,-,TRBV6-5,TRBJ2-2,once,TGTGCCAGCAGCCCACTAGCTCCGAACACCGGGGAGCTGTTTTTT,CASSPLAPNTGELFF
14,-,TRBV2,TRBJ1-1,-,TGTGCCAGCAGTGTGGAGACAGATAACACTGAAGCTTTCTTT,CASSVETDNTEAFF
14,TRBD1,TRBV5-1,TRBJ2-7,-,TGCGCCAGCAGCTTGCCCCAGGGGGCGGGTGAGCAGTACTTC,CASSLPQGAGEQYF